This T cell receptor (beta chain) was sequenced in a study of blood T cell repertoires in COVID-19. On the study more broadly: Researchers got acute and convalescent COVID-19 samples from the United States, Italy and Spain. PBMCs, B-cell-depleted T cells, or T cells were the source of the cDNA or gDNA that made up the material.

The trim removed 2 bases at V and 6 bases at J, leaving 4 bases unmatched. Germline-derived CDR1 and CDR2 are MNHEY and SVGEGT. The CDR3 covers 15 residues. In the original processing: Cell counts per sample came from amplifying reference gene primers. This table comes from immunoSEQ multiplex PCR, and its TCRdb copy is limited to in-frame clones, with some not included. V, J and clone size reflect that table, while D and trimming were determined from the DNA. The table shows 200,000 to 250,000 clones, with 86% occurring only once. The chain carries TRBV6-2 or TRBV6-3 and TRBJ1-6, with 7 bases lining up with TRBD1. Input material: peripheral blood. This receptor was taken from a man older than 75 with acute or convalescent COVID-19. This CDR3 reads CASSYAGGSNSPLHF. The CDR3, as DNA: TGTGCCAGCAGTTACGCAGGGGGAAGTAATTCACCCCTCCACTTT.